This TCR beta chain was sequenced for a study of T-cell memory formation after mild COVID-19. Concerning this clonotype: Its specificity is unknown.

Researchers used 5'RACE with constant-segment primers to make TCR alpha and TCR beta cDNA libraries that carry sample barcodes and UMIs. Each CDR3 protein is one row after TCRdb ran MiXCR on the 5' RACE reads. The sample includes more than 350,000 distinct CDR3 sequences, around 21% seen only once; the top ten take around 13%. Germline V gene lookup returns CDR1 GTSNPN and CDR2 SVGIG (reference sequence). V dropped 0 bases and J dropped 0 bases, with 16 bases sitting between them. This CDR3 is built from 17 residues. The study's findings and limits: Second-wave clones with a day 37 peak had unconfirmed SARS-CoV-2 specificity. Mostly located in CM and EM were contracting CD4+ clones, with contracting CD8+ clones located in EMRA. The pre-infection memory compartment contained some responding clones, suggesting cross-reactive memory joined.

The origin of this receptor is an adult woman who had mild COVID-19 (a few samples of this study predate the infection). Cell type and time point are not known. This chain connects TRBV30 to TRBJ2-3; D not resolved. The sequencing sample was made of PBMCs or a T cell subset sorted from them (not recorded which). CDR3 sequence (DNA): TGTGCCTGGAGTGTTCTGCGGAAGGATCCTAGCACAGATACGCAGTATTTT. Amino acids: CAWSVLRKDPSTDTQYF.